This T cell receptor beta chain was observed in a study of blood T cells in healthy people across ages (dated by TCRdb to between 2015 and 2017). Regarding the research as a whole: In model experiments, roughly one uniquely barcoded TCR beta cDNA molecule per two T cells was captured by template switching. Using deep sequencing normalized with unique cDNA molecular identifiers, the study measured how TCR beta repertoire diversity changes with age. Four age groups were formed from the donors: young (average around 15 years), middle-aged (approximately 40), aged (under 70) and long-lived (82). Donors of different ages were randomly distributed across sequencing lanes to avoid experimental bias. The study analyzed two additional independent replicas of 1 million unique cDNA reads from the same blood draw for two donors, one aged 18 to 30 and one aged 80 or older.

Libraries came from 5' RACE. Instrument on record: Illumina HiSeq 2500. A second PCR of about 7 to 12 cycles was run with a J-beta primer mix and a sample-barcoded 5' primer. A unique molecular identifier was introduced onto each TCR beta cDNA molecule by a template-switch 5' adaptor carrying 12 random nucleotides. At least 3 million CDR3-containing paired-end reads were obtained from each sample. The Mint cDNA synthesis kit, primed by a TRBC-specific oligonucleotide, was used to synthesize first-strand cDNA from all RNA. After uracil-DNA glycosylase treatment, a first 18-cycle PCR used universal primers M1SS and BC2_uni_R on all cDNA. As for the authors' bioinformatics: Normalization of each sample was performed by random selection of 1 million high-quality reads, each carrying a distinct molecular identifier. Instead of being binned into consensus sequences, reads that shared molecular identifiers were thrown out. CDR3 identification, clonotype clustering and error correction used MiTCR with a Q25 quality threshold and the strictest error-elimination algorithm. A nonparametric unseen species model with Euler transformation was used to estimate a lower bound on total TCR beta diversity. Using fastp at Q25 and MiXCR, TCRdb reprocessed the public reads and kept productive beta chains. Entries are consolidated by CDR3 protein sequence, retaining the most common genes and DNA. In this record, the V and J calls reflect TCRdb's handling and not the investigators' own analysis. The sample has approximately 730,000 distinct CDR3 sequences on record, about 42% of them singletons. The ten top clones hold roughly 20% of the sample.

About this clonotype itself: The target of this receptor is not known. No base quality information exists; no much larger clone differs at one position.

For CDR1 and CDR2, the germline V gene lists SNHLY and FYNNEI. Here V drops 2 bases and J drops 7 bases, and the junction holds 11 bases not matched to any gene. Counted from cysteine to phenylalanine, this CDR3 has 15 amino acids. The kept DNA is CDR3 alone, 45 bases in frame from the first base. Results the study describes overall, beyond this receptor: The CMV infection status of donors was not known, potentially confounding age-related changes in expanded clonotypes. Total diversity estimates from one million sequenced T cells were considered lower bounds and underestimates. The percentage of naive T cells measured by flow cytometry correlated strongly with observed TCR beta diversity. Compared with the aged group, more naive CD4+ T cells, fewer expanded clones and increased TCR diversity were shown by the long-lived group, suggesting age selection. Since profiling was done on bulk unsorted PBMCs, naive and antigen-experienced compartments could not be conclusively compared. As age increased, observed TCR beta diversity per million T cells dropped in a roughly linear way, and a significant reduction was already evident by age 40.

Donors were around 37 systemically healthy Caucasian individuals from Russia aged roughly 6 to 90 years. Approximately 10 milliliters of peripheral blood were collected from each donor into EDTA-treated Vacutainer tubes. Ficoll-Paque density-gradient centrifugation was used to isolate PBMCs, with at least 7 million per sample. Trizol reagent was used to extract total RNA from the PBMCs, yielding at least 5.5 micrograms per sample. For every donor, flow cytometry on a PBMC aliquot measured the percentage of naive CD45RAhigh/CD27high T cells. The source is a woman aged 60-75 years in good health. Material: blood. The chain is made from TRBV2 and TRBJ2-7; TRBD1 fits 7 bases in the junction. The DNA reads TGTGCCAGCAGTGAAAGGGGCAGGGGGTCGGGTGAGCAGTACTTC. This gives the protein CASSERGRGSGEQYF. Reference TRBV2 and TRBJ2-7 proteins supply the regions before and after the CDR3; the full variable domain is: EPEVTQTPSHQVTQMGQEVILRCVPISNHLYFYWYRQILGQKVEFLVSFYNNEISEKSEIFDDQFSVERPDGSNFTLKIRSTKLEDSAMYFCASSERGRGSGEQYFGPGTRLTVT.